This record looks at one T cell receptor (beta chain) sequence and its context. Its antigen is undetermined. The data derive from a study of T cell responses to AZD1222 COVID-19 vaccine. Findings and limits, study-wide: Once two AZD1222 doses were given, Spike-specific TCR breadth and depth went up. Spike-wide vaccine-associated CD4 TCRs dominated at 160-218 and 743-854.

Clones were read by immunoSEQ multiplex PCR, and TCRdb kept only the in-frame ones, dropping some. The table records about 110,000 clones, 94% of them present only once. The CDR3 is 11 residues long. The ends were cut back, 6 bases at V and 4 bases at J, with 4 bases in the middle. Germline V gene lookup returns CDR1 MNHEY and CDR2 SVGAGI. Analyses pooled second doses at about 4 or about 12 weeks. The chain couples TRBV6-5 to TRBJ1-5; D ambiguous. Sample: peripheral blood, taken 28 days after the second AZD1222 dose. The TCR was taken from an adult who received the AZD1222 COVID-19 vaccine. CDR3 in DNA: TGTGCCAGCAGAAGTAATCAGCCCCAGCATTTT. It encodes CASRSNQPQHF.